This is a list of T cell receptor beta chains from one sample in a study of cytomegalovirus exposure and HLA in healthy donors. This table comes from immunoSEQ multiplex PCR, and its TCRdb copy is limited to in-frame clones, with some not included. Of fewer than 300,000 clones in the sample, 80% are singletons; the top ten hold about 0.3%. Sequencing used PBMCs. The source of these receptors is a girl aged 2 to 10 in good health and CMV-seronegative. Both conserved end residues are part of each CDR3. Each record gives: CDR3 length, D gene, clone size, J gene, V gene, CDR3 protein, CDR3 DNA. D genes are given only for firm matches. Not all rows give a size; the values are once, few, many and, for expanded clones, a class.

length: 14
D: NA
size: NA
J: TRBJ2-2
V: TRBV7-8
CDR3: CASSPTGYPGELFF
DNA: TGTGCCAGCAGCCCCACAGGGTATCCCGGGGAGCTGTTTTTT

length: 14
D: TRBD1
size: NA
J: TRBJ2-7
V: TRBV14
CDR3: CASSQVRGRGEQYF
DNA: TGTGCCAGCAGCCAAGTTAGGGGGCGAGGCGAGCAGTACTTC

length: 18
D: NA
size: few
J: TRBJ2-7
V: TRBV28
CDR3: CASSLVRPPQMSSYEQYF
DNA: TGTGCCAGCAGTTTAGTTCGGCCCCCACAGATGAGCTCCTACGAGCAGTACTTC

length: 16
D: TRBD1
size: few
J: TRBJ1-3
V: TRBV5-8
CDR3: CASSLGDRQGRNTIYF
DNA: TGTGCCAGCAGCTTGGGGGACAGACAGGGCCGAAACACCATATATTTT

length: 17
D: TRBD2
size: NA
J: TRBJ2-3
V: TRBV4-1
CDR3: CASSQGPAGAEADTQYF
DNA: TGCGCCAGCAGCCAAGGCCCAGCGGGAGCCGAGGCAGATACGCAGTATTTT

length: 15
D: NA
size: NA
J: TRBJ1-2
V: TRBV21-1
CDR3: CASSKGWVSTEGYTF
DNA: TGTGCCAGCAGCAAAGGGTGGGTCTCGACTGAGGGCTACACCTTC

length: 15
D: NA
size: NA
J: TRBJ1-5
V: TRBV2
CDR3: CASSNDRLSNQPQHF
DNA: TGTGCCAGCAGCAACGACAGGCTTAGCAATCAGCCCCAGCATTTT

length: 14
D: NA
size: NA
J: TRBJ1-5
V: TRBV2
CDR3: CASRTGSSNQPQHF
DNA: TGTGCCAGCAGGACAGGATCCAGCAATCAGCCCCAGCATTTT

length: 14
D: NA
size: NA
J: TRBJ2-5
V: TRBV28
CDR3: CASSSGQFLETQYF
DNA: TGTGCCAGCAGTTCCGGACAGTTTCTGGAGACCCAGTACTTC

length: 15
D: TRBD1
size: NA
J: TRBJ2-7
V: TRBV9
CDR3: CASSLGTGSSYEQYF
DNA: TGTGCCAGCAGCCTGGGGACAGGGAGTTCCTACGAGCAGTACTTC

length: 15
D: TRBD1
size: NA
J: TRBJ2-5
V: TRBV4-2
CDR3: CASSQERQGYETQYF
DNA: TGTGCCAGCAGCCAAGAAAGACAGGGATACGAGACCCAGTACTTC

length: 15
D: NA
size: NA
J: TRBJ1-2
V: TRBV28
CDR3: CASSLGDGTGDGYTF
DNA: TGTGCCAGCAGTTTAGGGGACGGGACGGGGGACGGCTACACCTTC

length: 14
D: TRBD1
size: once
J: TRBJ1-2
V: TRBV7-2
CDR3: CASSPGTGYSGYTF
DNA: TGTGCCAGCAGCCCCGGGACAGGGTATTCAGGCTACACCTTC

length: 15
D: NA
size: NA
J: TRBJ1-6
V: TRBV6-5
CDR3: CASGRGESYNSPLHF
DNA: TGTGCCAGCGGGAGGGGGGAATCCTATAATTCACCCCTCCACTTT

length: 13
D: NA
size: NA
J: TRBJ2-5
V: TRBV19
CDR3: CASSIARQETQYF
DNA: TGTGCCAGTAGTATCGCCAGGCAAGAGACCCAGTACTTC

length: 14
D: TRBD2
size: NA
J: TRBJ2-3
V: TRBV5-1
CDR3: CASSIAGGRDTQYF
DNA: TGCGCCAGCAGCATAGCGGGGGGGCGTGATACGCAGTATTTT

length: 17
D: NA
size: NA
J: TRBJ2-5
V: TRBV5-6
CDR3: CASSRRQRQTRVETQYF
DNA: TGTGCCAGCAGCCGAAGACAGCGCCAGACTAGGGTGGAGACCCAGTACTTC

length: 15
D: NA
size: NA
J: TRBJ1-5
V: TRBV5-6
CDR3: CASSLGDRFNQPQHF
DNA: TGTGCCAGCAGCTTGGGTGACAGGTTCAATCAGCCCCAGCATTTT

length: 19
D: NA
size: NA
J: TRBJ1-1
V: TRBV7-9
CDR3: CASSLITRAGRHWNTEAFF
DNA: TGTGCCAGCAGCCTAATAACCCGGGCGGGGCGGCATTGGAACACTGAAGCTTTCTTT

length: 15
D: NA
size: few
J: TRBJ1-5
V: TRBV2
CDR3: CASSTPGGIYQPQHF
DNA: TGTGCCAGCAGTACACCAGGAGGGATCTATCAGCCCCAGCATTTT

length: 19
D: TRBD2
size: NA
J: TRBJ2-5
V: TRBV10-3
CDR3: CAISESSIGSGGSGETQYF
DNA: TGTGCCATCAGTGAGTCGAGTATTGGGAGCGGGGGATCAGGGGAGACCCAGTACTTC

length: 15
D: TRBD1
size: few
J: TRBJ2-3
V: TRBV5-1
CDR3: CASSLDRGHTDTQYF
DNA: TGCGCCAGCAGCTTGGACAGGGGGCACACAGATACGCAGTATTTT

length: 15
D: NA
size: NA
J: TRBJ2-5
V: TRBV6-5
CDR3: CASSPRPPVLETQYF
DNA: TGTGCCAGCAGTCCCAGGCCTCCTGTCTTGGAGACCCAGTACTTC

length: 16
D: NA
size: NA
J: TRBJ1-5
V: TRBV7-2
CDR3: CASSLVSARGGQPQHF
DNA: TGTGCCAGCAGCTTAGTCTCGGCCAGGGGTGGTCAGCCCCAGCATTTT

length: 13
D: NA
size: NA
J: TRBJ1-5
V: TRBV6-5
CDR3: CASSRGWNQPQHF
DNA: TGTGCCAGCAGTCGAGGATGGAATCAGCCCCAGCATTTT

length: 15
D: NA
size: NA
J: TRBJ1-5
V: TRBV27
CDR3: CASRGLGQSGEPQHF
DNA: TGTGCCAGCAGGGGCCTTGGACAGAGTGGAGAGCCCCAGCATTTT

length: 15
D: TRBD2
size: NA
J: TRBJ2-2
V: TRBV29-1
CDR3: CSMRTSGSLTGELFF
DNA: TGCAGCATGCGGACTAGCGGGAGTCTCACCGGGGAGCTGTTTTTT

length: 16
D: NA
size: NA
J: TRBJ1-6
V: TRBV4-1
CDR3: CASSQDSFEGWAPLHF
DNA: TGCGCCAGCAGCCAAGATTCTTTTGAGGGATGGGCACCCCTCCACTTT

length: 16
D: NA
size: NA
J: TRBJ1-4
V: TRBV5-6
CDR3: CASSQGIRGTWEKLFF
DNA: TGTGCCAGCAGCCAGGGAATACGGGGGACTTGGGAAAAACTGTTTTTT

length: 14
D: TRBD2
size: NA
J: TRBJ2-1
V: TRBV30
CDR3: CAWSGLGIYNEQFF
DNA: TGTGCCTGGTCCGGACTAGGGATTTACAATGAGCAGTTCTTC

length: 14
D: TRBD1
size: NA
J: TRBJ2-7
V: TRBV2
CDR3: CASKEGRDRDEQYF
DNA: TGTGCCAGCAAAGAGGGCCGGGACAGGGACGAGCAGTACTTC

length: 11
D: NA
size: NA
J: TRBJ1-6
V: TRBV30
CDR3: CACDSGSPLHF
DNA: TGTGCCTGTGACTCTGGTTCACCCCTCCACTTT

length: 13
D: NA
size: NA
J: TRBJ2-5
V: TRBV6-1
CDR3: CASRRGKVETQYF
DNA: TGTGCCAGCAGAAGAGGGAAAGTAGAGACCCAGTACTTC

length: 14
D: NA
size: NA
J: TRBJ2-5
V: TRBV7-9
CDR3: CASSFPINQETQYF
DNA: TGTGCCAGCAGCTTCCCTATCAACCAAGAGACCCAGTACTTC

length: 17
D: TRBD1
size: NA
J: TRBJ2-7
V: TRBV10-3
CDR3: CAISVTPPGQGVYEQYF
DNA: TGTGCCATCAGTGTTACACCTCCGGGACAGGGGGTATACGAGCAGTACTTC